The 10 T cell receptor beta chains below all came from one sample that was sequenced in a study of response to subunit inactivated influenza vaccine (dated by TCRdb to the late 2010s). The library was produced with RT-PCR. Sequencing used an Illumina HiSeq 2500. Clones were called with MiXCR by TCRdb after fastp trimmed the public reads at Q25, and only in-frame beta chains were retained. Entries that share a CDR3 protein sequence are merged under the most common genes and DNA. This sample comprises roughly 700,000 distinct CDR3 sequences, more than 11% of them detected only once. The ten biggest clones cover roughly 6.4% of the sample. Here the sequenced sample was PBMCs from blood, taken 14 to 15 days before vaccination. These receptors were obtained from a man over 45 who received an inactivated influenza vaccine. Donor details come from another sample of the same person, matched by shared clones.

V gene TRBV28 combines with J gene TRBJ2-1; 8 nucleotides align to TRBD2. Trimming took 5 bases from V and 4 from J; bases not matched to a gene: 13. This CDR3 has 17 amino acids. Germline-derived CDR1 and CDR2 are MDHEN and SYDVKM. The CDR3 DNA is TGTGCCAGCAGTACCCCACACGGCGGGGGGAGGTACAATGAGCAGTTCTTC. Encoded protein: CASSTPHGGGRYNEQFF.

In this sample, this clonotype turned up a few times. The V call is TRBV7-8, the J call TRBJ1-2; D might be TRBD1 (5 bases). The CDR3 has 14 residues. V lost 1 base to trimming and J lost 7 bases, with 13 bases between them. Germline V gene data show CDR1 as SGHVS and CDR2 as FQNEAQ. CDR3 nucleotide sequence: TGTGCCAGCAGCTTAGTAGTACAGAGGGGTGGCTACACCTTC. Encoded protein: CASSLVVQRGGYTF.

This clonotype showed up just a few times. The chain has TRBV3-1 and TRBJ1-5, with D unclear. CDR1 and CDR2 from the germline V gene are LGHDT and YNNKEL (reference sequence). V dropped 4 bases and J dropped 3 bases, with 10 bases sitting between them. The CDR3 length is 14 residues. The CDR3 loop is CASSPGRFNQPQHF. DNA of the CDR3: TGTGCCAGCAGCCCCGGCAGGTTCAATCAGCCCCAGCATTTT.

This clonotype was recorded a few times. The chain joins TRBV20-1 to TRBJ2-1; 15 bases are a match to TRBD2. The CDR3 loop spans 15 amino acids. Unmatched junction bases numbered 5, after V lost 5 bases and J lost 6 bases. Germline lookup yields CDR1 DFQATT and CDR2 SNEGSKA (reference sequence). The CDR3 bases are TGCAGTGCTCCCGGACTAGCGGGGGGGCCCAATGAGCAGTTCTTC. Translating gives CSAPGLAGGPNEQFF.

This clonotype was detected only a few times. The V gene is TRBV6-5, the J gene TRBJ1-1; D is uncertain. The CDR3 length is 13 residues. From germline, CDR1 is MNHEY and CDR2 SVGAGI. Trimming left V 1 base short and J 1 base short, with 4 bases between. CDR3 protein: CASSYFGNTEAFF. DNA of the CDR3: TGTGCCAGCAGTTACTTTGGGAACACTGAAGCTTTCTTT.

This clonotype was counted ten times or more. The gene calls are TRBV12-3 or TRBV12-4 and TRBJ2-2; D is tentatively TRBD1 or TRBD2 (5 bases each). With 5 bases removed from V and 9 bases from J, the gap between germline ends came to 25 bases. The CDR3 is made up of 17 amino acids. CDR3: CASSPSLTGTQGRELFF. DNA of the CDR3: TGTGCCAGCAGTCCCAGTCTCACCGGGACGCAGGGCCGGGAGCTGTTTTTT.

This clonotype came up many times. This chain uses TRBV28 with TRBJ2-2, with D possibly TRBD1 on 6 matching bases. This CDR3 has 15 residues. The germline V gene has CDR1 MDHEN and CDR2 SYDVKM. Trimming left V 6 bases short and J 4 bases short, with 15 bases between. As DNA, the CDR3 is TGTGCCAGCAGAACGAGGGGGAGAGGCACCGGGGAGCTGTTTTTT. As protein: CASRTRGRGTGELFF.

This clonotype has more than one count but fewer than ten. The genes are TRBV20-1 and TRBJ2-4; 9 bases fit TRBD2. Losses at the gene ends were 1 base for V and 9 bases for J; bases not matched to a gene: 4. The CDR3 extends over 13 amino acids. Looked up from germline, CDR1 is DFQATT and CDR2 is SNEGSKA (reference sequence). The CDR3 loop reads CSARASGAGIQYF. For the CDR3, the DNA is TGCAGTGCTAGAGCTAGCGGGGCGGGCATTCAGTACTTC.

The V and J genes are TRBV28 and TRBJ2-7, with D possibly TRBD1 on 6 matching bases. Germline CDR1 reads MDHEN; CDR2 reads SYDVKM. V was trimmed by 3 bases and J by 6 bases, leaving 12 bases between them. The CDR3 runs 13 residues. In nucleotides, the CDR3 is TGTGCCAGCAGTTTCTACAGGGCCCCCGAGCAGTACTTC. Protein product: CASSFYRAPEQYF. Supplemented by reference TRBV28 and TRBJ2-7, the full variable domain reads DVKVTQSSRYLVKRTGEKVFLECVQDMDHENMFWYRQDPGLGLRLIYFSYDVKMKEKGDIPEGYSVSREKKERFSLILESASTNQTSMYLCASSFYRAPEQYFGPGTRLTVT.

The chain has TRBV27 and TRBJ2-1; 11 nucleotides match TRBD2. With V trimmed by 4 bases and J by 6 bases, 11 bases remained unmatched. The CDR3 loop spans 17 amino acids. Germline V gene data show CDR1 as MNHEY and CDR2 as SMNVEV (reference sequence). CDR3 loop: CASSSIPLAGGGNEQFF. The CDR3 DNA is TGTGCCAGCAGTTCAATCCCCCTAGCGGGAGGAGGCAATGAGCAGTTCTTC.